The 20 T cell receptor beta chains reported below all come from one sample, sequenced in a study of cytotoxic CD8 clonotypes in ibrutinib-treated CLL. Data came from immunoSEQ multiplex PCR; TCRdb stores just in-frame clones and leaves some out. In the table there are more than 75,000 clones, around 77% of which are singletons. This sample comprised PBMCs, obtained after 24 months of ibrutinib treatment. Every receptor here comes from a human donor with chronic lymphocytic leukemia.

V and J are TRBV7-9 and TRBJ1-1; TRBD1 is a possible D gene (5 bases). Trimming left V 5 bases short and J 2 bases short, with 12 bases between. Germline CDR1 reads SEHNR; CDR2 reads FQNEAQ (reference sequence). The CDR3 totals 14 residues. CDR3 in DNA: TGTGCCAGCAGCCCGGGACGGACCAACACTGAAGCTTTCTTT. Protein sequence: CASSPGRTNTEAFF.

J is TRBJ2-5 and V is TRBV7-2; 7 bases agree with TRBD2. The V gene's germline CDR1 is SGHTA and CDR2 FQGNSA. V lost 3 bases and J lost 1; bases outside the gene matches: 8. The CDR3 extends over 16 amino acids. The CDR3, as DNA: TGTGCCAGCAGCTTCGGACTAGGGAGGGTCCAAGAGACCCAGTACTTC. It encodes CASSFGLGRVQETQYF.

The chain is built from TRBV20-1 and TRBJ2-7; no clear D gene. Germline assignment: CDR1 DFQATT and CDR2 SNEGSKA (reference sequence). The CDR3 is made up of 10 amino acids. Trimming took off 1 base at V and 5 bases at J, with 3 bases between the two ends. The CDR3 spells CSARGNEQYF. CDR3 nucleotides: TGCAGTGCTAGAGGGAACGAGCAGTACTTC.

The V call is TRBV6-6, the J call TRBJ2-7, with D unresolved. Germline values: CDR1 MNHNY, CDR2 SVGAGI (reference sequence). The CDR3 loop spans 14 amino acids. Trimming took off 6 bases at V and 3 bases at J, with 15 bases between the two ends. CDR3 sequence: CASRRHTTHYEQYF. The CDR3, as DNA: TGTGCCAGCAGACGACACACCACTCACTACGAGCAGTACTTC.

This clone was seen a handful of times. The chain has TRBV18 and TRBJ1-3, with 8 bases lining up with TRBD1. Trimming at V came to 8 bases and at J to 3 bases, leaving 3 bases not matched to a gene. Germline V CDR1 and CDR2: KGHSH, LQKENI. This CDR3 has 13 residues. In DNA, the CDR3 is TGTGCCAGCGGGACAGGAGGTGGAAACACCATATATTTT. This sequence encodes CASGTGGGNTIYF.

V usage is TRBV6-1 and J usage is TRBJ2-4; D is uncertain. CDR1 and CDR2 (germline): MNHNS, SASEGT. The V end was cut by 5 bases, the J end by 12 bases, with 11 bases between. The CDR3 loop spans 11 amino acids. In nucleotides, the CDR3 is TGTGCCAGCAGTCCTCACGCAGCTCAGTACTTC. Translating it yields CASSPHAAQYF.

The CDR3 nucleotides are TGCGCCAGCAGCTTGGCCGGGGATAGCAATCAGCCCCAGCATTTT. Translated: CASSLAGDSNQPQHF. The chain combines TRBV5-1 with TRBJ1-5; D gene uncertain. Germline assignment: CDR1 SGHRS and CDR2 YFSETQ. V dropped 0 bases and J dropped 0 bases, with 7 bases sitting between them. This CDR3 region has 15 residues. Looking up the rest from reference TRBV5-1 and TRBJ1-5 gives the full variable domain: KAGVTQTPRYLIKTRGQQVTLSCSPISGHRSVSWYQQTPGQGLQFLFEYFSETQRNKGNFPGRFSGRQFSNSRSEMNVSTLELGDSALYLCASSLAGDSNQPQHFGDGTRLSIL.

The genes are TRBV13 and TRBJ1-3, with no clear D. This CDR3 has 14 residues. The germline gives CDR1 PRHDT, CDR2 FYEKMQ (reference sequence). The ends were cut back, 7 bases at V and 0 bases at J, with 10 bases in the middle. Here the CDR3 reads CASKQQTSGNTIYF. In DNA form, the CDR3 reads TGTGCCAGCAAGCAACAGACCTCTGGAAACACCATATATTTT.

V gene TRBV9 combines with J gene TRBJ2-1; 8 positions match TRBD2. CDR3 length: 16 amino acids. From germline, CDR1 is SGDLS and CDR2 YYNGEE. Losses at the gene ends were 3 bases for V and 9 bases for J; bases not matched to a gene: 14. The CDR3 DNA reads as TGTGCCAGCAGCGCCCCATCGAGCGGGAGAGTTAGTGAGCAGTTCTTC. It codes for CASSAPSSGRVSEQFF.

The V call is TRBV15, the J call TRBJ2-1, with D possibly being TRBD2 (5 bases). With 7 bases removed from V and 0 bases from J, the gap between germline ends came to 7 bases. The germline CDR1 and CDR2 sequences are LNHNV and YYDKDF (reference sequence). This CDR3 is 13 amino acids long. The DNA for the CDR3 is TGTGCCACCACGGGGTTCTCCTACAATGAGCAGTTCTTC. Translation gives CATTGFSYNEQFF. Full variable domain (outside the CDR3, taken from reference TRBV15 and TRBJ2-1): DAMVIQNPRYQVTQFGKPVTLSCSQTLNHNVMYWYQQKSSQAPKLLFHYYDKDFNNEADTPDNFQSRRPNTSFCFLDIRSPGLGDTAMYLCATTGFSYNEQFFGPGTRLTVL.

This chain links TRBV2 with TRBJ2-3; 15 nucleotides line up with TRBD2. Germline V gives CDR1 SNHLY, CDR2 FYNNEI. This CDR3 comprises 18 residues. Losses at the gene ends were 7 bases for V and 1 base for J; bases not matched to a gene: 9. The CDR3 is CASTRGLAGGPGTDTQYF. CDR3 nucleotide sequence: TGTGCCAGCACCCGAGGACTAGCGGGGGGGCCCGGCACAGATACGCAGTATTTT.

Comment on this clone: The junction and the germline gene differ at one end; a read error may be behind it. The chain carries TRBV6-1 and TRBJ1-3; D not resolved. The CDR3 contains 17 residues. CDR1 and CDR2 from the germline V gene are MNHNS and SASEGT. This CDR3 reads CASSALGSRYSGTTIYF. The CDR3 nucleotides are TGTGCCAGCAGTGCCCTAGGCTCCCGATACTCTGGAACCACCATATATTTT.

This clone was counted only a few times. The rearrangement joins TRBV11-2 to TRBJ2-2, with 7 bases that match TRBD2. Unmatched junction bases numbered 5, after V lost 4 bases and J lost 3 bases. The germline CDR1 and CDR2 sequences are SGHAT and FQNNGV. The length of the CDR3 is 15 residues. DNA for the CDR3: TGTGCCAGCAGCTCCACTGGGGGGGACACCGGGGAGCTGTTTTTT. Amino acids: CASSSTGGDTGELFF.

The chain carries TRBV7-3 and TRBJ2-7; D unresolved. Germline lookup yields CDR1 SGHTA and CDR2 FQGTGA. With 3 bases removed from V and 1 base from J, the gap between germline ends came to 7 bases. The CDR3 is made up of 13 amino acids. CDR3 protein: CASSFGQSYEQYF. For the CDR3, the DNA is TGTGCCAGCAGCTTTGGGCAGTCCTACGAGCAGTACTTC.

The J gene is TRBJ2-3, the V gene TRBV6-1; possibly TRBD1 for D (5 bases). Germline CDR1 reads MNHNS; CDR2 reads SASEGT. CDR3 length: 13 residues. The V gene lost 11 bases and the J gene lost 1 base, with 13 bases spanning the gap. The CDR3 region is CAATVVGTDTQYF. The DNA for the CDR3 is TGTGCCGCGACAGTTGTTGGCACAGATACGCAGTATTTT.

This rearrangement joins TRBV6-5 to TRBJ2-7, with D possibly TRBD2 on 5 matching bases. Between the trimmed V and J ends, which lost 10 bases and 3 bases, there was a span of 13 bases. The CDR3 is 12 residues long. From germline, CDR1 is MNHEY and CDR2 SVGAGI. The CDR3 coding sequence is TGTGCCACGTTACGGGGTAACTACGAGCAGTACTTC. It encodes CATLRGNYEQYF.

The CDR3 spells CASSFSGRANTEAFF. In DNA form, the CDR3 reads TGTGCCAGCAGCTTCAGCGGACGGGCGAACACTGAAGCTTTCTTT. The chain employs TRBV11-2 and TRBJ1-1, with D unresolved. CDR1 SGHAT and CDR2 FQNNGV come from the germline V gene. V was pared by 3 bases and J by 1 base, with 12 bases between. The CDR3 length is 15 residues. The whole variable domain, filled in from reference TRBV11-2 and TRBJ1-1, reads EAGVAQSPRYKIIEKRQSVAFWCNPISGHATLYWYQQILGQGPKLLIQFQNNGVVDDSQLPKDRFSAERLKGVDSTLKIQPAKLEDSAVYLCASSFSGRANTEAFFGQGTRLTVV.

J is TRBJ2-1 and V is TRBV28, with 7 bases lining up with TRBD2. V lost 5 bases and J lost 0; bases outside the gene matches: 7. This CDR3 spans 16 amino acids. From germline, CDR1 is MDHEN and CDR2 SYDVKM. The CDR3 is CASSVAGANSYNEQFF. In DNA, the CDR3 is TGTGCCAGCAGTGTGGCGGGAGCCAACTCCTACAATGAGCAGTTCTTC.

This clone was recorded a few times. As DNA, the CDR3 is TGTGCCAGCAGAACCGGGACAGGGCACTATGGCTACACCTTC. This codes for CASRTGTGHYGYTF. The chain recombines TRBV6-6 with TRBJ1-2, with 9 bases lining up with TRBD1. Germline lookup yields CDR1 MNHNY and CDR2 SVGAGI (reference sequence). Germline trimming cut 6 bases from V and 3 bases from J; bases unmatched to any gene: 5. The CDR3 loop spans 14 amino acids.

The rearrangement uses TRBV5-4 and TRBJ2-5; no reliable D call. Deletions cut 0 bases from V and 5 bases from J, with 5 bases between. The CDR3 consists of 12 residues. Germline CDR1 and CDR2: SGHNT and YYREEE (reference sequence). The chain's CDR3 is CASSLEYETQYF. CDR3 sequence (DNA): TGTGCCAGCAGCTTGGAGTACGAGACCCAGTACTTC. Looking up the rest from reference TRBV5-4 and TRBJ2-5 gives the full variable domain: ETGVTQSPTHLIKTRGQQVTLRCSSQSGHNTVSWYQQALGQGPQFIFQYYREEENGRGNFPPRFSGLQFPNYSSELNVNALELDDSALYLCASSLEYETQYFGPGTRLLVL.